This T cell receptor beta chain was documented in a study of CD8 T cells in ankylosing spondylitis. Study-wide points: For ankylosing spondylitis blood, a TCR beta motif of 7 or 8 highly homologous variants appeared characteristic.

This clonotype was observed at least ten times. Its antigen is still unknown. Trimming left V 1 base short and J 2 bases short, with 8 bases between. CDR1 is SGHTA, CDR2 FQGNSA, per germline. CDR3 length: 14 amino acids. TCRdb re-called the 5' RACE reads through MiXCR, storing one row per CDR3 protein. The sample has about 500,000 distinct CDR3 sequences; about 5% are singletons. The TCR was taken from a male donor with ankylosing spondylitis. The sequenced sample consisted of blood, either unsorted or a sorted T cell fraction (not recorded which). V gene TRBV7-2 combines with J gene TRBJ2-5; D is unresolved. The CDR3, as DNA: TGTGCCAGCAGCTTAGTGGGGTGGCAAGAGACCCAGTACTTC. It is translated as CASSLVGWQETQYF.